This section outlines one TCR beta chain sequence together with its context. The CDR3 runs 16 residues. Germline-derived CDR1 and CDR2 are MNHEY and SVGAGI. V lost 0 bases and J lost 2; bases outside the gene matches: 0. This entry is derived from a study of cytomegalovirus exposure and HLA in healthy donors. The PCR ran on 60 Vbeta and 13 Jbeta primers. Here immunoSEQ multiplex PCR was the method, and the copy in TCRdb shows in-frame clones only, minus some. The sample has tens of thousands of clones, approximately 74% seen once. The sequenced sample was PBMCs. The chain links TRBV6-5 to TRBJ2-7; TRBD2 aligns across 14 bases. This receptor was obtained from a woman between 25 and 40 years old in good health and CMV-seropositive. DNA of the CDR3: TGTGCCAGCAGTTACTCGACTAGCGGGAGGGCCTACGAGCAGTACTTC. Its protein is CASSYSTSGRAYEQYF.